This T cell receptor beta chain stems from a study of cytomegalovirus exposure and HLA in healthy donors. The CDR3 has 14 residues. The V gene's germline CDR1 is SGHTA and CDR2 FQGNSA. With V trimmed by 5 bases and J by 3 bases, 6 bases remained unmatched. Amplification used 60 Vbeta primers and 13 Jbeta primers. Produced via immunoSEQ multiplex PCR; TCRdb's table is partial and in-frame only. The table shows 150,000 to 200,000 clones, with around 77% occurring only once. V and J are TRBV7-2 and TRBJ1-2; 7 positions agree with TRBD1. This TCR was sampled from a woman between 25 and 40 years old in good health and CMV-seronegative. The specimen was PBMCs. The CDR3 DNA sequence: TGTGCCAGCAGCCCCAGACAGGGCGACTATGGCTACACCTTC. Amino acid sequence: CASSPRQGDYGYTF.